These T cell receptor beta chains were read from a single sample in a study of molecular identifiers for immune sequencing clone quantification. From the PCR reads, TCRdb called clonotypes with MiXCR, one entry per CDR3 protein. The table shows about 320,000 distinct CDR3 sequences, with 20% to 25% occurring only once. The sequenced sample consisted of naive CD8+ T cells from blood, with Jurkat cell RNA spiked in. The receptors were gathered from a human donor in good health. Some libraries in this study had Jurkat cell RNA spiked in. The CDR3 runs from the conserved cysteine through the conserved F or W. D genes are given only for firm matches. The listing skips clone size in some rows; elsewhere it reads once, few, many or a size class.

j_gene | v_gene | abundance | d_gene | CDR3nt | CDR3aa
TRBJ2-3 | TRBV27 | NA | TRBD1 | TGTGCCAGCAGTTTACTGGGGACAGGGCCAGCAGATACGCAGTATTTT | CASSLLGTGPADTQYF
TRBJ1-5 | TRBV19 | many | NA | TGTGCCAGTAGTTCTGACAGCTATAGCAATCAGCCCCAGCATTTT | CASSSDSYSNQPQHF
TRBJ2-7 | TRBV6-6 | few | NA | TGTGCCAGCAGTTCTCGCGGGGATAACGAGCAGTACTTC | CASSSRGDNEQYF
TRBJ1-5 | TRBV28 | many | NA | TGTGCCAGCAGTACTACCTATCAGCCCCAGCATTTT | CASSTTYQPQHF
TRBJ1-5 | TRBV12-3/TRBV12-4 | NA | NA | TGTGCCAGCAGGTCGACAGTCAATCAGCCCCAGCATTTT | CASRSTVNQPQHF
TRBJ2-6 | TRBV7-2 | many | NA | TGTGCCAGCAGCCTCCCGGTGGCGTACCTAAACGCTGGGGCCAACGTCCTGACTTTC | CASSLPVAYLNAGANVLTF
TRBJ2-2 | TRBV12-3/TRBV12-4 | many | TRBD1 | TGTGCCAGCAGTTCCGGGACAGCGAACACCGGGGAGCTGTTTTTT | CASSSGTANTGELFF
TRBJ2-7 | TRBV6-2/TRBV6-3 | NA | TRBD2 | TGTGCCAGCAGTTACTCGATTAGCGGGAACGGCGAGCAGTACTTC | CASSYSISGNGEQYF
TRBJ2-5 | TRBV6-4 | many | NA | TGTGCCAGCAGTGAGGACTGCGCGGGTTTAGAGACCCAGTACTTC | CASSEDCAGLETQYF
TRBJ1-1 | TRBV15 | few | NA | TGTGCCACCAGCAGAGACGGGACTGAAGCTTTCTTT | CATSRDGTEAFF
TRBJ2-3 | TRBV19 | many | NA | TGTGCCAGTAGTATGTCGGCAGATACGCAGTATTTT | CASSMSADTQYF
TRBJ2-3 | TRBV27 | NA | NA | TGTGCCAGCAGTACAGTGAGAGGACCAGCCGCAGATACGCAGTATTTT | CASSTVRGPAADTQYF
TRBJ1-5 | TRBV3-1 | NA | NA | TGTGCCAGCAGCCAAGCCGGGGGCGGGTATCAGCCCCAGCATTTT | CASSQAGGGYQPQHF
TRBJ2-2 | TRBV7-9 | few | TRBD2 | TGTGCCAGCAGCGCACTAGCGGGAGATGGCACCGGGGAGCTGTTTTTT | CASSALAGDGTGELFF
TRBJ2-2 | TRBV4-3 | few | TRBD1 | TGCGCCAGCAGCCAGTCCAACTACCGGGACAGAAAAAACACCGGGGAGCTGTTTTTT | CASSQSNYRDRKNTGELFF
TRBJ2-6 | TRBV9 | many | NA | TGTGCCAGCAGCGCGGAGGACGGAGCCGCTCTGGTGGCCAACGTCCTGACTTTC | CASSAEDGAALVANVLTF
TRBJ2-3 | TRBV29-1 | many | TRBD2 | TGCAGCGTGCAACTAGCGAAAATTGGTACAGATACGCAGTATTTT | CSVQLAKIGTDTQYF
TRBJ2-6 | TRBV13 | NA | NA | TGTGCCAGCAGCTTATTTACGGGGAGCTCTGGGGCCGGCGTCCTGACTTTC | CASSLFTGSSGAGVLTF
TRBJ2-3 | TRBV27 | many | NA | TGTGCCAGCAGTTTCGCGCCCACCCCAAGTACGCAGTATTTT | CASSFAPTPSTQYF
TRBJ2-2 | TRBV27 | few | TRBD1 | TGTGCCAGCAAACATGGGACAGGGTATGCCGGGGAGCTGTTTTTT | CASKHGTGYAGELFF
TRBJ2-5 | TRBV5-3 | NA | TRBD2 | TGTGCCAGAAGCTTCCCAGGACTAGTGGGGGGAGAAGCAGAGACCCAGCACTTC | CARSFPGLVGGEAETQHF
TRBJ1-2 | TRBV15 | many | NA | TGTGCCACCAGCAGAGATGCGAGGGGGACCCCCCTCTATGGCTACACCTTC | CATSRDARGTPLYGYTF
TRBJ2-7 | TRBV20-1 | many | TRBD1 | TGCAGTGCTATCGTCAGGGGGCTTGGCTACGAGCAGTACTTC | CSAIVRGLGYEQYF
TRBJ1-5 | TRBV5-6 | NA | NA | TGTGCCAGCAGCTCGGAGAGTGGTCCCCAGCATTTT | CASSSESGPQHF
TRBJ2-5 | TRBV29-1 | many | TRBD2 | TGCAGCGTGCCAGGTCTGGCGGGAGATTGGGAGACCCAGTACTTC | CSVPGLAGDWETQYF
TRBJ1-1 | TRBV6-5 | many | NA | TGTGCCAGCAGTTACGGTGGGGCCGAAGCTTTCTTT | CASSYGGAEAFF
TRBJ2-7 | TRBV29-1 | many | NA | TGCAGCGTTGTAACGGGGTACGAGCAGTACTTC | CSVVTGYEQYF
TRBJ2-1 | TRBV10-1 | few | NA | TGCGCCAGCAGTGATTTAGCTGCTGCGAATGAGCAGTTCTTC | CASSDLAAANEQFF
TRBJ2-3 | TRBV12-3/TRBV12-4 | NA | NA | TGTGCCAGCAGAGCTACTTCAGATACGCAGTATTTT | CASRATSDTQYF
TRBJ1-4 | TRBV5-1 | many | NA | TGCGCCAGCAGTCCGGACAGCTATAATGAAAAACTGTTTTTT | CASSPDSYNEKLFF
TRBJ2-2 | TRBV7-8 | NA | TRBD1 | TGTGCCAGCAGCTTAGGTGGACAGGGAAGCACCGGGGAGCTGTTTTTT | CASSLGGQGSTGELFF
TRBJ2-3 | TRBV4-1 | few | TRBD1 | TGCGCCAGCAGCCAAGACGGTCGACAGGGGATGGGAGATACGCAGTATTTT | CASSQDGRQGMGDTQYF
TRBJ1-1 | TRBV29-1 | once | NA | TGCAGCGTTGAGCTTACTGAAGCTTCCTTT | CSVELTEASF
TRBJ2-3 | TRBV27 | few | NA | TGTGCCAGCAGTTTATATGGTTTAGCGCCGGCAGATACGCAGTATTTT | CASSLYGLAPADTQYF
TRBJ1-4 | TRBV20-1 | many | NA | TGCAGTGCTAGAGGGTCCCTTGAGAGGACAGCCGGTGAAAAACTGTTTTTT | CSARGSLERTAGEKLFF
TRBJ2-2 | TRBV20-1 | many | NA | TGCAGTGCTAGTGCTCCGGCCGAAAACACCGGGGAGCTGTTTTTT | CSASAPAENTGELFF
TRBJ2-7 | TRBV5-3 | NA | NA | TGTGCCAGCAACTTAGGGGGGTTACAGACTGACTCCTACGAGCAGTACTTC | CASNLGGLQTDSYEQYF
TRBJ2-3 | TRBV11-2 | few | NA | TGTGCCAGCAGCGCAACCCTACTAGTTATGAGCACAGATACGCAGTATTTT | CASSATLLVMSTDTQYF
TRBJ2-2 | TRBV9 | many | NA | TGTGCCAGCAGCGCATTTCGACAAACCGGGGAGCTGTTTTTT | CASSAFRQTGELFF
TRBJ2-3 | TRBV15 | NA | NA | TGTGCCACCGATGAGGGGACTGTCACAGATACGCAGTATTTT | CATDEGTVTDTQYF
TRBJ1-1 | TRBV13 | many | NA | TGTGCCAGCAGCTTAGGCCAGAATGAAGCTTTCTTT | CASSLGQNEAFF
TRBJ2-1 | TRBV20-1 | many | TRBD2 | TGCAGTGCTAGAGATCTGTGGGGGGGGATAGATGAGCAGTTCTTC | CSARDLWGGIDEQFF
TRBJ2-3 | TRBV20-1 | NA | NA | TGCAGTGCTAGAGCCCGACTAACACAGATTCCAGATACGCAGTATTTT | CSARARLTQIPDTQYF